This TCR beta chain was identified in a study of molecular identifiers for immune sequencing clone quantification. Sorted naive CD8 T cells were those defined as CD8+CD4-CCR7+CD45RA+. This clonotype was seen at least ten times. Antigen specificity is unknown. TCRdb re-analysed the PCR reads in MiXCR, keeping a single row per CDR3 protein. Here the sample spans about 100,000 distinct CDR3 sequences, around 33% being singletons. The study's findings and limits: Jurkat TCR RNA that was spiked in from one cell was reportedly detectable among one million naive cells. Clones that exceeded 20 RNA copies held over 99% of effector molecules, yet under 1% in naive cells.

The CDR3 has 12 amino acids. Trimming left V 5 bases short and J 5 bases short, with 9 bases between. Germline V gene data show CDR1 as MGHRA and CDR2 as YSYEKL. The sequencing sample was made of naive CD8+ T cells from blood, with Jurkat cell RNA spiked in. Documented subset: FACS-sorted CD8+CD4-CCR7+CD45RA+ naive T cells. This sequence originates from a human donor in good health. Some libraries in this study had Jurkat cell RNA spiked in. The V and J genes are TRBV4-1 and TRBJ1-1; D remains unclear. As DNA, the CDR3 is TGCGCCAGCAGCTCAGCGAGGACTGAAGCTTTCTTT. This gives the protein CASSSARTEAFF.